This TCR beta chain derives from a study of CD39 and CD103 CD8 tumor-infiltrating T cells. The junction had 5 bases not matched to a gene; V was cut back by 6 bases and J by 3 bases. The germline V gene encodes CDR1 GTSNPN and CDR2 SVGIG (reference sequence). This CDR3 has 15 residues. TCRdb's copy holds only in-frame clones and misses some; the assay was immunoSEQ multiplex PCR. The sample contains about 7,400 clones, around 69% of which appear only once. This rearrangement joins TRBV30 to TRBJ2-2, with TRBD2 identical over 12 bases. This TCR came from a human donor with head and neck squamous cell carcinoma. The sequenced sample was CD8+ T cells sorted from blood. Stated subset: total memory CD8 T cells (CD45RA-CCR7+/-) from blood or uninvolved lymph node. Here the CDR3 reads CACKLAGGDTGELFF. In DNA, the CDR3 is TGTGCCTGCAAACTAGCGGGAGGTGACACCGGGGAGCTGTTTTTT.